The clone carrying this T cell receptor beta chain was seen a few times. Germline V gene sequence: CDR1 SNHLY, CDR2 FYNNEI. V was clipped by 8 bases and J by 0 bases, with 8 bases between them. The CDR3 contains 13 residues. These data originate in a study of PD-L1 blockade in urothelial cancer. Sequencing was performed with immunoSEQ multiplex PCR; in TCRdb, only in-frame clones are kept and a portion is missing. The data show under 40,000 clones, 75% to 95% seen once. Sequenced here: PBMCs, sampled around atezolizumab (anti-PD-L1) treatment. The genes are TRBV2 and TRBJ1-3, with D perhaps TRBD1 (6 bases). This sequence originates from a man aged 70 or older with urothelial cancer. DNA for the CDR3: TGTGCCAGCCGGGACACCTCTGGAAACACCATATATTTT. It translates to CASRDTSGNTIYF.